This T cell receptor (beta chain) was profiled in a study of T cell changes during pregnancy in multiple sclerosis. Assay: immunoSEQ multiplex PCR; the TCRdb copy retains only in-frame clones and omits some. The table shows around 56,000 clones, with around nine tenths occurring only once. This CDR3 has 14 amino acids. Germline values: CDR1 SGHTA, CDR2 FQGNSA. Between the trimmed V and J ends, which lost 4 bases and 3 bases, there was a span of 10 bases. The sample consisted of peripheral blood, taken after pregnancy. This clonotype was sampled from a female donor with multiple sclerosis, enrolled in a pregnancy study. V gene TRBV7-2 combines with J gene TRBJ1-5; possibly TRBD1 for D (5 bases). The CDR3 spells CASSSGLLNQPQHF. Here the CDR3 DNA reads TGTGCCAGCAGCTCGGGACTACTCAATCAGCCCCAGCATTTT.